This T cell receptor beta chain is drawn from a study of blood T cell repertoires in COVID-19. At the level of the study: Symptom resolution, clearance, or two negative PCRs marked donors in Cohort 3 as recovered. The samples span acute and convalescent COVID-19 from the United States, Italy and Spain.

This clone was seen only once. Assay: immunoSEQ multiplex PCR; the TCRdb copy retains only in-frame clones and omits some. The table has about 230,000 clones, 80% to 90% seen once. V was cut by 0 bases and J by 8 bases, with 12 bases left in between. Germline V CDR1 and CDR2: SGHTA, FQGNSA. The CDR3 is made up of 14 amino acids. This study enrolled people aged roughly 18 to 100 from about two dozen US geographic areas. Each participant's cohort was designated according to participant-reported clinical history. The sample consisted of PBMCs or T cells enriched from blood (not recorded which). The rearrangement links TRBV7-2 to TRBJ2-3; possible D gene TRBD2, 5 bases. This TCR came from a woman in her fifties or sixties in a cohort exposed to, infected with or recovered from COVID-19 (not recorded which). This chain's CDR3 is CASSLAYSGGTQYF. For the CDR3, the DNA is TGTGCCAGCAGCTTAGCGTACAGCGGTGGTACGCAGTATTTT.